The 2 T cell receptor beta chains below were found in one sample sequenced in a study of shared clonotypes between healthy human individuals. This table comes from immunoSEQ multiplex PCR, and its TCRdb copy is limited to in-frame clones, with some not included. This table has some 1,100,000 clones, around three quarters appearing once. Sequenced input: memory CD4+ T cells from PBMCs. Subset of the sample: CD45RA-negative fraction. All receptors come from a man in his late teens or twenties in good health. Some clones in this sample may be carry-over from other donors' samples.

The chain has TRBV4-3 and TRBJ1-5, with 7 bases identical to TRBD1. In germline, CDR1 is LGHNA, CDR2 YSLEER. The CDR3 extends over 15 amino acids. Trimming cost V 0 bases and J 5 bases; bases outside gene matches: 4. In DNA form, the CDR3 reads TGCGCCAGCAGCCAAGATTCCAGGGGGGATCAGCCCCAGCATTTT. This encodes CASSQDSRGDQPQHF.

The V and J genes are TRBV6-6 and TRBJ1-5; D is unclear. The CDR3 runs 14 residues. From germline, CDR1 is MNHNY and CDR2 SVGAGI (reference sequence). Deletions cut 6 bases from V and 5 bases from J, with 14 bases between. The CDR3 DNA reads TGTGCCAGCAGACTTTCTCCGACGGATCAGCCCCAGCATTTT. Translated: CASRLSPTDQPQHF.